This is a list of T cell receptor beta chains from one sample in a study of blood T cell repertoires in COVID-19. Generated by immunoSEQ multiplex PCR, the TCRdb table keeps only in-frame clones and is missing some. Of approximately 160,000 clones listed, roughly 84% were seen once; the top ten hold 2.5% to 3.5%. The sequencing input was peripheral blood. The receptors shown here come from a woman between 55 and 75 years old with acute or convalescent COVID-19. Each CDR3 is given with its conserved first and last residue. Each record gives: J gene, clone size, V gene, D gene, CDR3 protein, CDR3 DNA. D genes are given only for firm matches. Where a row states a size, it is once, few, many or the class of an expanded clone; other rows omit it.

j_gene: TRBJ2-1
abundance: -
v_gene: TRBV28
d_gene: TRBD2
CDR3aa: CASSLGGGAYNEQFF
CDR3nt: TGTGCCAGCAGTTTGGGCGGGGGGGCCTACAATGAGCAGTTCTTC

j_gene: TRBJ1-6
abundance: -
v_gene: TRBV4-1
d_gene: -
CDR3aa: CASSQEAGVQFSYNSPLHF
CDR3nt: TGCGCCAGCAGCCAAGAGGCGGGAGTCCAGTTCTCCTATAATTCACCCCTCCACTTT

j_gene: TRBJ1-5
abundance: -
v_gene: TRBV19
d_gene: -
CDR3aa: CASSIDRPVNQPQHF
CDR3nt: TGTGCCAGTAGTATAGATCGTCCAGTTAATCAGCCCCAGCATTTT

j_gene: TRBJ2-1
abundance: -
v_gene: TRBV5-5
d_gene: TRBD2
CDR3aa: CASSLVAGAADEQFF
CDR3nt: TGTGCCAGCAGCTTGGTAGCGGGGGCGGCCGATGAGCAGTTCTTC

j_gene: TRBJ1-2
abundance: -
v_gene: TRBV6-5
d_gene: TRBD1
CDR3aa: CASRGGRQGIGYTF
CDR3nt: TGTGCCAGCAGAGGGGGTCGACAGGGGATAGGCTACACCTTC

j_gene: TRBJ1-1
abundance: few
v_gene: TRBV28
d_gene: -
CDR3aa: CASSLGAGYTEAFF
CDR3nt: TGTGCCAGCAGTTTAGGGGCAGGTTACACTGAAGCTTTCTTT

j_gene: TRBJ1-6
abundance: -
v_gene: TRBV7-2
d_gene: -
CDR3aa: CASSLVAQGGSYNSPLHF
CDR3nt: TGTGCCAGCAGCTTAGTAGCACAGGGTGGCTCCTATAATTCACCCCTCCACTTT

j_gene: TRBJ1-2
abundance: once
v_gene: TRBV9
d_gene: -
CDR3aa: CASSSTSGYTF
CDR3nt: TGTGCCAGCAGCTCCACTAGTGGCTACACCTTC

j_gene: TRBJ1-4
abundance: -
v_gene: TRBV18
d_gene: -
CDR3aa: CASSPGRGNEKLFF
CDR3nt: TGTGCCAGCTCACCGGGTCGGGGGAATGAAAAACTGTTTTTT

j_gene: TRBJ2-5
abundance: -
v_gene: TRBV27
d_gene: TRBD1
CDR3aa: CASSRTGGRTQYF
CDR3nt: TGTGCCAGCAGCAGAACAGGGGGGAGGACCCAGTACTTC

j_gene: TRBJ1-1
abundance: -
v_gene: TRBV27
d_gene: -
CDR3aa: CASSLYPDTEPSEAFF
CDR3nt: TGTGCCAGCAGTTTATACCCGGACACGGAACCCAGCGAAGCTTTCTTT

j_gene: TRBJ1-4
abundance: -
v_gene: TRBV30
d_gene: TRBD1
CDR3aa: CAWSVHSGTGGEKLFF
CDR3nt: TGTGCCTGGAGTGTACATTCCGGGACAGGGGGGGAAAAACTGTTTTTT

j_gene: TRBJ2-2
abundance: -
v_gene: TRBV2
d_gene: -
CDR3aa: CASSDLGTSNTGELFF
CDR3nt: TGTGCCAGCAGTGACCTCGGGACATCGAACACCGGGGAGCTGTTTTTT

j_gene: TRBJ1-1
abundance: -
v_gene: TRBV15
d_gene: -
CDR3aa: CATRQVTEAFF
CDR3nt: TGTGCCACCAGACAGGTCACTGAAGCTTTCTTT

j_gene: TRBJ1-1
abundance: -
v_gene: TRBV13
d_gene: -
CDR3aa: CASSSSHLNTEAFF
CDR3nt: TGTGCCAGCAGCTCATCCCATCTGAACACTGAAGCTTTCTTT

j_gene: TRBJ2-7
abundance: -
v_gene: TRBV19
d_gene: -
CDR3aa: CASSPGGAYEQYF
CDR3nt: TGTGCCAGTAGCCCGGGGGGCGCATACGAGCAGTACTTC

j_gene: TRBJ1-2
abundance: -
v_gene: TRBV7-2
d_gene: -
CDR3aa: CASSLDSPGGYTF
CDR3nt: TGTGCCAGCAGCTTGGACAGCCCGGGTGGCTACACCTTC

j_gene: TRBJ1-2
abundance: -
v_gene: TRBV29-1
d_gene: -
CDR3aa: CSVARVQYGYTF
CDR3nt: TGCAGCGTTGCGAGGGTTCAATATGGCTACACCTTC

j_gene: TRBJ2-7
abundance: -
v_gene: TRBV2
d_gene: -
CDR3aa: CASSPGSSYEQYF
CDR3nt: TGTGCCAGCAGTCCGGGGAGCTCCTACGAGCAGTACTTC

j_gene: TRBJ2-5
abundance: once
v_gene: TRBV30
d_gene: TRBD2
CDR3aa: CAWSSGRVETQYF
CDR3nt: TGTGCCTGGAGTTCAGGGAGGGTGGAGACCCAGTACTTC

j_gene: TRBJ1-2
abundance: -
v_gene: TRBV19
d_gene: -
CDR3aa: CASSIDGGRGGYTF
CDR3nt: TGTGCCAGTAGTATAGACGGGGGGCGAGGTGGCTACACCTTC

j_gene: TRBJ1-1
abundance: -
v_gene: TRBV6-4
d_gene: TRBD1
CDR3aa: CASGQGPGTEAFF
CDR3nt: TGTGCCAGCGGACAGGGTCCGGGGACTGAAGCTTTCTTT

j_gene: TRBJ2-7
abundance: -
v_gene: TRBV25-1
d_gene: -
CDR3aa: CASSGVQGYGNEQYF
CDR3nt: TGTGCCAGCAGTGGTGTACAGGGATACGGAAACGAGCAGTACTTC

j_gene: TRBJ1-1
abundance: few
v_gene: TRBV2
d_gene: -
CDR3aa: CASRGQLMNTEAFF
CDR3nt: TGTGCCAGCAGAGGACAGTTGATGAACACTGAAGCTTTCTTT

j_gene: TRBJ2-2
abundance: -
v_gene: TRBV6-5
d_gene: -
CDR3aa: CASTGGVGELFF
CDR3nt: TGTGCCAGCACCGGCGGGGTCGGGGAGCTGTTTTTT

j_gene: TRBJ2-4
abundance: -
v_gene: TRBV5-1
d_gene: -
CDR3aa: CASSLGRVQNLAKNIQYF
CDR3nt: TGCGCCAGCAGCTTGGGCAGGGTACAAAATCTAGCCAAAAACATTCAGTACTTC

j_gene: TRBJ1-6
abundance: -
v_gene: TRBV9
d_gene: -
CDR3aa: CASSGTATNSPLHF
CDR3nt: TGTGCCAGCAGCGGGACAGCCACGAATTCACCCCTCCACTTT

j_gene: TRBJ2-6
abundance: -
v_gene: TRBV19
d_gene: -
CDR3aa: CASSIEGRSGANVLTF
CDR3nt: TGTGCCAGTAGTATAGAGGGCAGGTCTGGGGCCAACGTCCTGACTTTC

j_gene: TRBJ2-2
abundance: -
v_gene: TRBV7-6
d_gene: TRBD2
CDR3aa: CASSLRLSGNGELFF
CDR3nt: TGTGCCAGCAGCCTAAGACTAAGCGGGAACGGGGAGCTGTTTTTT

j_gene: TRBJ2-7
abundance: -
v_gene: TRBV10-3
d_gene: TRBD1
CDR3aa: CAISDGTVGEQYF
CDR3nt: TGTGCCATCAGTGACGGGACAGTGGGCGAGCAGTACTTC

j_gene: TRBJ2-7
abundance: -
v_gene: TRBV27
d_gene: -
CDR3aa: CASFRAPGEQYF
CDR3nt: TGTGCCAGCTTCAGGGCCCCCGGCGAGCAGTACTTC

j_gene: TRBJ2-5
abundance: -
v_gene: TRBV18
d_gene: -
CDR3aa: CASRSQETQYF
CDR3nt: TGTGCCAGCCGTTCGCAAGAGACCCAGTACTTC

j_gene: TRBJ2-3
abundance: -
v_gene: TRBV6-5
d_gene: TRBD2
CDR3aa: CASSKIAGLTDTQYF
CDR3nt: TGTGCCAGCAGCAAAATAGCGGGGCTGACAGATACGCAGTATTTT

j_gene: TRBJ2-5
abundance: -
v_gene: TRBV29-1
d_gene: -
CDR3aa: CSVAVTAQETQYF
CDR3nt: TGCAGCGTTGCGGTGACAGCTCAAGAGACCCAGTACTTC

j_gene: TRBJ2-5
abundance: -
v_gene: TRBV7-3
d_gene: -
CDR3aa: CASSLDGRDETQYF
CDR3nt: TGTGCCAGCAGCTTAGATGGCAGGGATGAGACCCAGTACTTC

j_gene: TRBJ2-5
abundance: -
v_gene: TRBV7-2
d_gene: -
CDR3aa: CASSPRETQYF
CDR3nt: TGTGCCAGCAGCCCCCGGGAGACCCAGTACTTC

j_gene: TRBJ2-5
abundance: -
v_gene: TRBV7-2
d_gene: TRBD2
CDR3aa: CASSPKTPWTSGGRETQYF
CDR3nt: TGTGCCAGCAGCCCCAAAACGCCCTGGACTAGCGGGGGGCGGGAGACCCAGTACTTC

j_gene: TRBJ1-2
abundance: -
v_gene: TRBV5-1
d_gene: -
CDR3aa: CASSPVQGNGYGYTF
CDR3nt: TGCGCCAGCAGCCCCGTTCAGGGTAATGGCTATGGCTACACCTTC

j_gene: TRBJ1-1
abundance: -
v_gene: TRBV27
d_gene: -
CDR3aa: CASSSRSLGSRPNTEAFF
CDR3nt: TGTGCCAGCAGTTCCAGAAGTCTGGGTTCCAGGCCGAACACTGAAGCTTTCTTT

j_gene: TRBJ1-4
abundance: -
v_gene: TRBV4-2
d_gene: -
CDR3aa: CASSFGENNEKLFF
CDR3nt: TGTGCCAGCAGCTTTGGGGAGAATAATGAAAAACTGTTTTTT

j_gene: TRBJ1-1
abundance: -
v_gene: TRBV6-1
d_gene: -
CDR3aa: CASSPRDGNEAFF
CDR3nt: TGTGCCAGCAGCCCCCGAGATGGTAATGAAGCTTTCTTT

j_gene: TRBJ1-5
abundance: -
v_gene: TRBV5-8
d_gene: TRBD1
CDR3aa: CASSTTGGFNQPQHF
CDR3nt: TGTGCCAGCAGCACGACAGGGGGTTTTAATCAGCCCCAGCATTTT

j_gene: TRBJ1-1
abundance: -
v_gene: TRBV9
d_gene: -
CDR3aa: CASSIRTDPNTEAFF
CDR3nt: TGTGCCAGCAGCATCCGGACAGACCCGAACACTGAAGCTTTCTTT

j_gene: TRBJ1-5
abundance: -
v_gene: TRBV5-8
d_gene: -
CDR3aa: CASSLWTNNQPQHF
CDR3nt: TGTGCCAGCAGCCTTTGGACAAATAATCAGCCCCAGCATTTT

j_gene: TRBJ2-1
abundance: -
v_gene: TRBV11-2
d_gene: TRBD2
CDR3aa: CASSLDETSGGAKQFF
CDR3nt: TGTGCCAGCAGCTTAGATGAGACTAGCGGGGGGGCTAAGCAGTTCTTC

j_gene: TRBJ1-2
abundance: few
v_gene: TRBV18
d_gene: TRBD1
CDR3aa: CASSPVSKDRGPDGYTF
CDR3nt: TGTGCCAGCTCACCAGTATCGAAGGACAGGGGGCCGGATGGCTACACCTTC

j_gene: TRBJ2-3
abundance: -
v_gene: TRBV7-2
d_gene: TRBD2
CDR3aa: CASSSKAGKRGAFTDTQYF
CDR3nt: TGTGCCAGCAGCAGTAAGGCAGGCAAGCGGGGGGCCTTCACAGATACGCAGTATTTT

j_gene: TRBJ1-2
abundance: -
v_gene: TRBV9
d_gene: -
CDR3aa: CASSADFYGYTF
CDR3nt: TGTGCCAGCAGCGCGGACTTCTATGGCTACACCTTC

j_gene: TRBJ2-3
abundance: -
v_gene: TRBV30
d_gene: TRBD1
CDR3aa: CARAGQGTPTDTQYF
CDR3nt: TGTGCCCGGGCCGGACAGGGGACTCCCACAGATACGCAGTATTTT

j_gene: TRBJ1-5
abundance: -
v_gene: TRBV5-6
d_gene: -
CDR3aa: CASSSTGYQPQHF
CDR3nt: TGTGCCAGCAGCTCCACCGGGTATCAGCCCCAGCATTTT

j_gene: TRBJ2-7
abundance: -
v_gene: TRBV30
d_gene: -
CDR3aa: CAWRGQGTYEQYF
CDR3nt: TGTGCCTGGAGGGGGCAGGGGACCTACGAGCAGTACTTC

j_gene: TRBJ1-4
abundance: -
v_gene: TRBV28
d_gene: TRBD1
CDR3aa: CASSPDRGRLNEKLFF
CDR3nt: TGTGCCAGCAGCCCCGACAGGGGGCGTTTGAATGAAAAACTGTTTTTT

j_gene: TRBJ2-3
abundance: -
v_gene: TRBV27
d_gene: -
CDR3aa: CASSFLRPAPTDTQYF
CDR3nt: TGTGCCAGCAGTTTCCTGCGACCAGCGCCCACAGATACGCAGTATTTT